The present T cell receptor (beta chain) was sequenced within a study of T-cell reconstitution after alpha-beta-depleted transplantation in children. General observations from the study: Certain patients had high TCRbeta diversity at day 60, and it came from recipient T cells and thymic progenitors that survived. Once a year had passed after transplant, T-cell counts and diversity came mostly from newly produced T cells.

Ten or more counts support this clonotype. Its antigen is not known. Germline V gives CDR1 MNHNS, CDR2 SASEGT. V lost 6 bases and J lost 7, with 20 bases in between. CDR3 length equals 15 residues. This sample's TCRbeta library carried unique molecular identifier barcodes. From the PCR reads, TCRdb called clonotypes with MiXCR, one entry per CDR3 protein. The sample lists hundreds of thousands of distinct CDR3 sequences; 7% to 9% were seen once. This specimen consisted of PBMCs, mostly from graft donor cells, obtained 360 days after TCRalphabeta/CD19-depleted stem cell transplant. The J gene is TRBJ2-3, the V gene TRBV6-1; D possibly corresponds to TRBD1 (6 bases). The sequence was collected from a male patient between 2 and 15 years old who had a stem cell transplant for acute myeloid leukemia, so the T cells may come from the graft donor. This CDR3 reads CASSVDSHSPYTQYF. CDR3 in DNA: TGTGCCAGCAGCGTGGACAGCCATTCCCCCTATACGCAGTATTTT.